This TCR beta chain came from a study of CD8+CD57+ T cells in acquired aplastic anemia. This clonotype came up many times. This CDR3 is 15 amino acids long. Per the germline V gene, CDR1 is MNHEY and CDR2 is SMNVEV (reference sequence). Trimming pared 6 bases from V and 2 bases from J, leaving 17 bases between. According to the study, genomic DNA was the template for TCR beta VDJ and CDR3 profiling. TCRdb independently ran MiXCR on the reads; one entry per CDR3 protein. Among 180,000 or so distinct CDR3 sequences listed, just over 45% were seen once. The rearrangement links TRBV27 to TRBJ2-7; tentatively, D is TRBD2 (6 bases). Source material: sorted CD4+, CD8+, or CD8+CD57+ T cells (not recorded which) from PBMCs. This clonotype was sampled from a human donor in good health. DNA of the CDR3: TGTGCCAGCAGCCGGGGGACGGGAGTTCCCTACGAGCAGTACTTC. This translates into CASSRGTGVPYEQYF.